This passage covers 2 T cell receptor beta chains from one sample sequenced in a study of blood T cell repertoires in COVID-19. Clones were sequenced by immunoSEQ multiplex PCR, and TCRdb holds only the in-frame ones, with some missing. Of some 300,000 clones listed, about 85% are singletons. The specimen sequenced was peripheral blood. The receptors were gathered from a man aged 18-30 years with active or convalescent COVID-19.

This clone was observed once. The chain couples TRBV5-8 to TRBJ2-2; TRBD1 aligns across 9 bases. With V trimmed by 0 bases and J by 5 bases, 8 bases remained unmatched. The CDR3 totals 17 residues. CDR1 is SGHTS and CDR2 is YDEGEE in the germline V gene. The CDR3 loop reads CASSLGFTGGRTGELFF. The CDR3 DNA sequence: TGTGCCAGCAGCTTGGGCTTTACAGGGGGCCGGACCGGGGAGCTGTTTTTT.

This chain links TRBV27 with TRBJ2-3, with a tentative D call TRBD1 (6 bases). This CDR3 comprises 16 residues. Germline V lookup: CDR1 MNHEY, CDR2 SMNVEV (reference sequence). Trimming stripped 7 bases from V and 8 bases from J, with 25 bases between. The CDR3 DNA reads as TGTGCCAGCAAAAAAAAGACAGGCGAGCGCGTGGGTACGCAGTATTTT. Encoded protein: CASKKKTGERVGTQYF.